The 16 T cell receptor beta chains below were found in one sample sequenced in a study of shared clonotypes between healthy human individuals. The data were produced by immunoSEQ multiplex PCR, yet TCRdb's version contains in-frame clones alone and is incomplete. The sample yields approximately 1,500,000 clones, roughly 96% seen once. Sequenced material: naive CD4+ T cells sorted from blood. Specified subset: CD45RA+ positively selected. The receptors were sampled from a man aged 25 to 45 in good health.

This clone was observed once. The chain joins TRBV5-5 to TRBJ1-2; D not certain. The germline CDR1 and CDR2 sequences are SGHKS and YYEKEE (reference sequence). The CDR3 length is 17 residues. V was shortened by 2 bases and J by 7 bases, with 24 bases between the two germline ends. In DNA, the CDR3 is TGTGCCAGCAGCTTTATTGATTTCGGTTTCCAATCTAGTGGCTACACCTTC. Encoded protein: CASSFIDFGFQSSGYTF.

V and J are TRBV4-2 and TRBJ2-7, with 11 bases that match TRBD2. With 2 bases clipped from V and 11 bases from J, the junction kept 14 bases outside the gene matches. Germline values: CDR1 LGHNA, CDR2 YNFKEQ. This CDR3 is built from 16 residues. This chain's CDR3 is CASSQSGLAGGKRKYF. The DNA of the CDR3 is TGTGCCAGCAGCCAATCGGGCCTAGCGGGAGGTAAACGAAAGTACTTC.

The gene calls are TRBV7-9 and TRBJ2-7; D gene unclear. Germline assignment: CDR1 SEHNR and CDR2 FQNEAQ (reference sequence). V dropped 5 bases and J dropped 5 bases, with 19 bases sitting between them. The CDR3 has 15 amino acids. CDR3 DNA sequence: TGTGCCAGCAGCCCAGGTCGCTACCCACGGGACGAGCAGTACTTC. Amino acids: CASSPGRYPRDEQYF.

V gene TRBV7-9 combines with J gene TRBJ2-4, with D perhaps given as TRBD1 or TRBD2 (5 bases each). CDR3 length: 16 amino acids. Germline V gene data show CDR1 as SEHNR and CDR2 as FQNEAQ (reference sequence). The V end was cut by 0 bases, the J end by 6 bases, with 15 bases between. The CDR3 DNA reads as TGTGCCAGCAGCTTAGCTTTAGACCCGGGGCTAAACATTCAGTACTTC. It is translated as CASSLALDPGLNIQYF.

The chain uses TRBV11-2 and TRBJ2-1, with TRBD2 matching 13 bases. Germline CDR1 SGHAT, CDR2 FQNNGV. The J segment lost 8 bases and the V segment lost 8 bases, leaving 9 bases of the junction unmatched. This CDR3 is built from 15 residues. CDR3 DNA sequence: TGTGCCAGCGGCCCGGGACTAGCGGGACCCGATGAGCAGTTCTTC. Translation: CASGPGLAGPDEQFF.

This clone was recorded only once. The gene calls are TRBV9 and TRBJ2-1; 13 bases align to TRBD2. The CDR3 sequence is 16 residues long. Germline assignment: CDR1 SGDLS and CDR2 YYNGEE. V was clipped by 4 bases and J by 7 bases; unmatched bases: 8. Here the CDR3 DNA reads TGTGCCAGCAGCAAAAATGTGGGACTAGCGGGGAATGAGCAGTTCTTC. It translates to CASSKNVGLAGNEQFF.

The chain combines TRBV19 with TRBJ2-5; 7 positions match TRBD2. J gave up 1 base and V 9 bases, and 8 bases lay outside the gene matches. This CDR3 contains 14 residues. In germline, CDR1 is LNHDA, CDR2 SQIVND (reference sequence). CDR3 sequence reads: CASRAPGGQETQYF. Here the CDR3 DNA reads TGTGCCAGCAGGGCTCCGGGGGGCCAAGAGACCCAGTACTTC. Variable domain in full (rest from reference TRBV19 and TRBJ2-5): DGGITQSPKYLFRKEGQNVTLSCEQNLNHDAMYWYRQDPGQGLRLIYYSQIVNDFQKGDIAEGYSVSREKKESFPLTVTSAQKNPTAFYLCASRAPGGQETQYFGPGTRLLVL.

The genes are TRBV14 and TRBJ2-7, with TRBD2 matching over 12 bases. Germline CDR1 and CDR2: SGHDN and FVKESK. CDR3 length: 15 amino acids. The trim removed 2 bases at V and 6 bases at J, leaving 5 bases unmatched. In DNA form, the CDR3 reads TGTGCCAGCAGCCAACTAGCGGGAGGGCCTGGCGAGCAGTACTTC. Translation gives CASSQLAGGPGEQYF. The full variable domain, in which reference TRBV14 and TRBJ2-7 provide the parts outside the CDR3, is EAGVTQFPSHSVIEKGQTVTLRCDPISGHDNLYWYRRVMGKEIKFLLHFVKESKQDESGMPNNRFLAERTGGTYSTLKVQPAELEDSGVYFCASSQLAGGPGEQYFGPGTRLTVT.

V gene TRBV25-1 combines with J gene TRBJ2-3; D may be TRBD2 (5 bases). The CDR3 extends over 14 amino acids. The V gene lost 2 bases and the J gene lost 5 bases, with 11 bases spanning the gap. CDR1 is MGHDK and CDR2 is SYGVNS in the germline V gene. The CDR3 DNA follows: TGTGCCAGCAGTGAAGGCGGGCGTGGAGATACGCAGTATTTT. It specifies CASSEGGRGDTQYF.

Only one count was recorded for this clone. The chain recombines TRBV5-1 with TRBJ2-3; 11 nucleotides agree with TRBD2. The J segment lost 4 bases and the V segment lost 0 bases, leaving 7 bases of the junction unmatched. The length of the CDR3 is 17 residues. Per germline, CDR1 SGHRS and CDR2 YFSETQ. In DNA form, the CDR3 reads TGCGCCAGCAGCTTGGGGCTAGCGGGAGGTAACGCAGATACGCAGTATTTT. Residues: CASSLGLAGGNADTQYF.

The chain links TRBV2 to TRBJ1-5; D is undetermined. The length of the CDR3 is 13 residues. Trimming removed 3 bases from V and 6 bases from J, with 9 bases in between. CDR1 and CDR2 (germline): SNHLY, FYNNEI. CDR3 protein: CASSDTVGQPQHF. The CDR3 region has the DNA TGTGCCAGCAGTGATACGGTAGGTCAGCCCCAGCATTTT.

The chain combines TRBV9 with TRBJ2-3; 9 positions agree with TRBD1. The CDR3 is 17 residues long. Germline V gene sequence: CDR1 SGDLS, CDR2 YYNGEE. With 0 bases clipped from V and 3 bases from J, the junction kept 8 bases outside the gene matches. CDR3 amino acids: CASSVESPGTGTDTQYF. The CDR3 nucleotides read TGTGCCAGCAGCGTAGAAAGCCCCGGGACAGGGACAGATACGCAGTATTTT.

The chain employs TRBV2 and TRBJ1-2, with 9 bases fitting TRBD1. The CDR3 is made up of 16 amino acids. CDR1 and CDR2 from the germline V gene are SNHLY and FYNNEI. V shed 5 bases, J shed 4 bases, and the junction held 11 bases outside the gene matches. Here the CDR3 reads CASSWDRAAVSYGYTF. Here the CDR3 DNA reads TGTGCCAGCAGTTGGGACAGGGCGGCGGTTAGCTATGGCTACACCTTC.

The chain employs TRBV7-6 and TRBJ2-7; D not resolved. V lost 5 bases, J lost 6 bases, and 17 bases lay in between. The CDR3 loop spans 14 amino acids. The germline gives CDR1 SGHVS, CDR2 FNYEAQ. CDR3 sequence (DNA): TGTGCCAGCAGCCTCGGATCCGTTCTGAGCGAGCAGTACTTC. As protein: CASSLGSVLSEQYF.

This sequence joins TRBV5-6 and TRBJ1-2; 10 positions match TRBD1. Germline V CDR1 and CDR2: SGHDT, YYEEEE. The trim removed 0 bases at V and 4 bases at J, leaving 9 bases unmatched. The CDR3 is 17 amino acids. The CDR3 nucleotides are TGTGCCAGCAGCTTGGGGTCCGGATGGGACAGGGGCTATGGCTACACCTTC. Translation: CASSLGSGWDRGYGYTF.

J is TRBJ2-5 and V is TRBV18; no clear D. The CDR3 loop spans 13 amino acids. The germline V gene has CDR1 KGHSH and CDR2 LQKENI. V lost 3 bases, J lost 4 bases, and 9 bases lay in between. The CDR3 loop reads CASSPSHPETQYF. The CDR3 region has the DNA TGTGCCAGCTCACCGAGTCATCCAGAGACCCAGTACTTC.